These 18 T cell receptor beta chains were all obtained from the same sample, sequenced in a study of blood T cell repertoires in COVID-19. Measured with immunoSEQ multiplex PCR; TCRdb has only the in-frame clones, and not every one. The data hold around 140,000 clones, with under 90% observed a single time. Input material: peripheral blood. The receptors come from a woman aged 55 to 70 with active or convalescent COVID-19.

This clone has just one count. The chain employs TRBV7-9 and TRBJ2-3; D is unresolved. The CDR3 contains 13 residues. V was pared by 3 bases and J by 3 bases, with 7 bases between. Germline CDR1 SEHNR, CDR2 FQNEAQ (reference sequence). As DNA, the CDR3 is TGTGCCAGCAGCTTCTTTCAGACAGATACGCAGTATTTT. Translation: CASSFFQTDTQYF. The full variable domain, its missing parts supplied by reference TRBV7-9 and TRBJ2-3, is DTGVSQNPRHKITKRGQNVTFRCDPISEHNRLYWYRQTLGQGPEFLTYFQNEAQLEKSRLLSDRFSAERPKGSFSTLEIQRTEQGDSAMYLCASSFFQTDTQYFGPGTRLTVL.

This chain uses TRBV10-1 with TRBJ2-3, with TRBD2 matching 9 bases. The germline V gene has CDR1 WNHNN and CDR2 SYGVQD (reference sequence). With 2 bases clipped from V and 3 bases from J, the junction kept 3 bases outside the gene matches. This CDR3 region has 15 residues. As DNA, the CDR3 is TGCGCCAGCAGTGAGCCGGGACTAGCAACAGATACGCAGTATTTT. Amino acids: CASSEPGLATDTQYF.

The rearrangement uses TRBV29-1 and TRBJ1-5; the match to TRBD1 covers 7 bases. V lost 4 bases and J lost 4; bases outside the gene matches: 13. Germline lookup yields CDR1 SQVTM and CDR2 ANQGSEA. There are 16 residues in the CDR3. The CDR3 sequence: CSVVLGGGGGNQPQHF. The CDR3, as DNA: TGCAGCGTTGTCCTAGGAGGAGGGGGCGGGAATCAGCCCCAGCATTTT.

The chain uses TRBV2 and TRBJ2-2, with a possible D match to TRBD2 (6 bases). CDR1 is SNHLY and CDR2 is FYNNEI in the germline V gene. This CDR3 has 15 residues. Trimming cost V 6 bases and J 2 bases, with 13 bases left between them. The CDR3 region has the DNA TGTGCCAGCAGGGGTACGGGACTCAACACCGGGGAGCTGTTTTTT. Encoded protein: CASRGTGLNTGELFF.

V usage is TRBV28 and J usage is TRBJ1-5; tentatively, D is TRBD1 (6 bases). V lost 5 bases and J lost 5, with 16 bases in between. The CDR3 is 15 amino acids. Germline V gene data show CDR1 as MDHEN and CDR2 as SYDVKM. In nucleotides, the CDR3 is TGTGCCAGCAGTCCAGCCGGGACAAGGGATCAGCCCCAGCATTTT. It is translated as CASSPAGTRDQPQHF.

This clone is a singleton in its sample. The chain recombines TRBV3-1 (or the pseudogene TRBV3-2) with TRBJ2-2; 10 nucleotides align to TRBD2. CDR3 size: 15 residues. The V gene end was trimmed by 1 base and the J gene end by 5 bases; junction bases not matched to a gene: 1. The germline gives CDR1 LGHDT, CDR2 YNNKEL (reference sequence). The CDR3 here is CASSQVSGRTGELFF. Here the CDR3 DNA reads TGTGCCAGCAGCCAAGTTAGCGGGAGGACCGGGGAGCTGTTTTTT.

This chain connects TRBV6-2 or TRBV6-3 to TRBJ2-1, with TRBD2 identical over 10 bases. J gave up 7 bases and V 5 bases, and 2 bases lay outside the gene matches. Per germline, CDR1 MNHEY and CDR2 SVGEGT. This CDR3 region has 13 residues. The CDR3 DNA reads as TGTGCCAGCAGTCCGGGACTAGCGAATGAGCAGTTCTTC. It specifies CASSPGLANEQFF.

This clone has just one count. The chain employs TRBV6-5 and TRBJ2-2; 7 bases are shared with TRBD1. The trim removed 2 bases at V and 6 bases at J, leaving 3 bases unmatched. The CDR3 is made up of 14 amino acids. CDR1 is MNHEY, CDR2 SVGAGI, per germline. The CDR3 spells CASSYGTASGELFF. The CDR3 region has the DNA TGTGCCAGCAGTTACGGGACAGCGTCCGGGGAGCTGTTTTTT.

The CDR3 nucleotides read TGTGCCAGCTCACCACCGGGCGCAGATACGCAGTATTTT. This gives the protein CASSPPGADTQYF. The rearrangement joins TRBV18 to TRBJ2-3, with D uncertain. Germline loops: CDR1 KGHSH, CDR2 LQKENI. The CDR3 runs to 13 residues. Trimming took off 0 bases at V and 4 bases at J, with 5 bases between the two ends.

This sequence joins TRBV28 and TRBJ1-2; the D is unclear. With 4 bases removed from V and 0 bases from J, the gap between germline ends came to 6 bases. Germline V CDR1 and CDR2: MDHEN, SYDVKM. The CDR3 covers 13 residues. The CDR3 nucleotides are TGTGCCAGCAGTTCCACAGCTAACTATGGCTACACCTTC. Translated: CASSSTANYGYTF.

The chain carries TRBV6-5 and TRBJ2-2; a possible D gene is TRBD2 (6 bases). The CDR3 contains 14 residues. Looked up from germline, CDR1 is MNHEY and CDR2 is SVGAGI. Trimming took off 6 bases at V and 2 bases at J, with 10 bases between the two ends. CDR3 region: CASSVLANTGELFF. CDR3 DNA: TGTGCCAGCAGCGTACTAGCTAACACCGGGGAGCTGTTTTTT.

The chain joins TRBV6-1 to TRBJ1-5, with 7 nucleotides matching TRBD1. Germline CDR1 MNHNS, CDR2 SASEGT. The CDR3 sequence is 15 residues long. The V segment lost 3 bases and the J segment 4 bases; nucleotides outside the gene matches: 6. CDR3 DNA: TGTGCCAGCAGTGAGACGGGACAGATTAATCAGCCCCAGCATTTT. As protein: CASSETGQINQPQHF.

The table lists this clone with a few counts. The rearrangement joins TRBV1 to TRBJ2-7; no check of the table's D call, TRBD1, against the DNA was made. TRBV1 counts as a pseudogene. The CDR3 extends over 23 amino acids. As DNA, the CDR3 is TGCACCAGCAGCCAAGACGGGGCCCCTAGACAGGAAGTTCCGCTTAGTGAGACCTACGAGCAGTACTTC. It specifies CTSSQDGAPRQEVPLSETYEQYF.

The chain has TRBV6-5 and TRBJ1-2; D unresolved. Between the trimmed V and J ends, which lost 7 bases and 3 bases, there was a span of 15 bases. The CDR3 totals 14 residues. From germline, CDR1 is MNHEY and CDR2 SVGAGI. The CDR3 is CASTALEGDYGYTF. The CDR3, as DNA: TGTGCCAGCACCGCACTGGAAGGAGACTATGGCTACACCTTC.

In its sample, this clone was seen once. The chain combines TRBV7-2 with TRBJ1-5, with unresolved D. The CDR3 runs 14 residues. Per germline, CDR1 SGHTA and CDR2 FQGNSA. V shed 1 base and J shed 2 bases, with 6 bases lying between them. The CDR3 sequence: CASSLGGGNQPQHF. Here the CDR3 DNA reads TGTGCCAGCAGCTTAGGCGGTGGCAATCAGCCCCAGCATTTT.

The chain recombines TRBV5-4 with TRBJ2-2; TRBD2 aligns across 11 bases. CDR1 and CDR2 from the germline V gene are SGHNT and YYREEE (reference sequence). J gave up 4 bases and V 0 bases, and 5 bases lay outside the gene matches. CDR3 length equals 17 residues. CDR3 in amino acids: CASSLVGSGRGTGELFF. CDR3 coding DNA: TGTGCCAGCAGCTTGGTCGGTAGCGGGAGGGGCACCGGGGAGCTGTTTTTT. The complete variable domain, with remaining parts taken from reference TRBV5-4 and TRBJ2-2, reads ETGVTQSPTHLIKTRGQQVTLRCSSQSGHNTVSWYQQALGQGPQFIFQYYREEENGRGNFPPRFSGLQFPNYSSELNVNALELDDSALYLCASSLVGSGRGTGELFFGEGSRLTVL.

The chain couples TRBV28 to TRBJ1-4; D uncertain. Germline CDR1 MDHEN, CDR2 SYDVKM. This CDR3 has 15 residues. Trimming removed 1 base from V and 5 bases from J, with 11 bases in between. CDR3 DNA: TGTGCCAGCAGTTTATTACCCACTAGGAATGAAAAACTGTTTTTT. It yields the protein CASSLLPTRNEKLFF.

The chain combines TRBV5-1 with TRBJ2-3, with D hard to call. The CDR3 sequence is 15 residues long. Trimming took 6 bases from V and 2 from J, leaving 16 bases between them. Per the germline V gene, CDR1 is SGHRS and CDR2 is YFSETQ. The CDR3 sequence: CASTVNPSTTDTQYF. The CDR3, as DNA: TGCGCCAGCACCGTAAACCCCAGTACCACAGATACGCAGTATTTT.